These T cell receptor beta chains were read from a single sample in a study of cytomegalovirus exposure and HLA in healthy donors. The table came from immunoSEQ multiplex PCR; TCRdb's copy has only in-frame clones and leaves some out. Here the sample spans some 150,000 clones, around 85% being singletons. Sequencing input: PBMCs. The receptors stem from a man between 40 and 49 years old in good health and CMV-seronegative. The CDR3 runs from the conserved cysteine through the conserved F or W. Fields, in order: clone size, V gene, J gene, CDR3 protein. Clone size is shown for a subset of rows, as once, few, many or a class of expanded clone.

size: NA
V: TRBV7-9
J: TRBJ1-1
CDR3: CASTLSGTGAFF

size: NA
V: TRBV11-2
J: TRBJ2-3
CDR3: CASNGGDEPIRGTDTQYF

size: NA
V: TRBV5-1
J: TRBJ2-2
CDR3: CASSFGGQGISGELFF

size: NA
V: TRBV10-3
J: TRBJ2-3
CDR3: CAISETTSGVTDTQYF

size: NA
V: TRBV6-1
J: TRBJ2-5
CDR3: CASSEERFGETQYF

size: NA
V: TRBV7-2
J: TRBJ2-7
CDR3: CASSLGRFFTSSYEQYF

size: NA
V: TRBV27
J: TRBJ1-6
CDR3: CASSLRQTLHF

size: NA
V: TRBV28
J: TRBJ1-6
CDR3: CASSFHTGLDSPLHF

size: NA
V: TRBV5-4
J: TRBJ2-5
CDR3: CASSSSLSLAGGPGKTQYF

size: NA
V: TRBV11-2
J: TRBJ1-2
CDR3: CASSFGTGGIYGYTF

size: NA
V: TRBV11-3
J: TRBJ2-1
CDR3: CASSRGGDEQFF

size: few
V: TRBV30
J: TRBJ1-2
CDR3: CASDRGTYGYTF

size: NA
V: TRBV4-2
J: TRBJ2-6
CDR3: CASSQGTSGGAGGANVLTF

size: NA
V: TRBV6-4
J: TRBJ1-1
CDR3: CASSERENTEAFF

size: NA
V: TRBV29-1
J: TRBJ2-2
CDR3: CSVVWGGDGELFF

size: NA
V: TRBV14
J: TRBJ2-7
CDR3: CASSPPDRIYEQYF

size: NA
V: TRBV5-1
J: TRBJ1-1
CDR3: CASSHNMDMNTEAFF

size: NA
V: TRBV7-2
J: TRBJ2-1
CDR3: CASSLVGGQNYNEQFF